This T cell receptor (beta chain) comes out of a study of blood T cells in healthy people across ages (dated by TCRdb to between 2014 and 2017). Regarding the complete study: In model experiments, roughly one uniquely barcoded TCR beta cDNA molecule per two T cells was captured by template switching. Using deep sequencing normalized with unique cDNA molecular identifiers, the study measured how TCR beta repertoire diversity changes with age. Donors were grouped into four age groups: young (average approximately 15 years), middle-aged (39), aged (62) and long-lived (approximately 82). To avoid experimental bias, donors of different ages were distributed randomly across sequencing lanes. The study analyzed two additional independent replicas of 1 million unique cDNA reads from the same blood draw for two donors, one aged 18 to 29 and one aged 80 or older. Overall study results and their limits: Compared with the aged group, the long-lived group had more naive CD4+ T cells, fewer expanded clones and increased TCR diversity, suggesting age selection. There was a strong correlation between observed TCR beta diversity and the percentage of naive T cells measured by flow cytometry. Because profiling used bulk unsorted PBMCs, naive and antigen-experienced compartments could not be compared conclusively. Estimates of total diversity based on one million sequenced T cells were regarded as lower bounds and as underestimates. The CMV infection status of donors was not known, potentially confounding age-related changes in expanded clonotypes. As age increased, observed TCR beta diversity per million T cells dropped in a roughly linear way, and a significant reduction was already evident by age 40.

As concerns this clonotype: What antigen it recognizes has not been identified. No much larger clone is present one base from it, and per-base qualities are unavailable.

To prepare the library, 5' RACE was applied. A second PCR of about 6 to 12 cycles was run with a J-beta primer mix and a sample-barcoded 5' primer. A unique molecular identifier was introduced onto each TCR beta cDNA molecule by a template-switch 5' adaptor carrying 12 random nucleotides. Each sample yielded at least 2.5 million CDR3-containing paired-end reads. First-strand cDNA was synthesized from all RNA with the Mint cDNA synthesis kit, primed by a TRBC-specific oligonucleotide. Following uracil-DNA glycosylase treatment, a first 18-cycle PCR with universal primers M1SS and BC2_uni_R was performed on all cDNA. The authors' analysis ran thus. Each sample was normalized by randomly selecting 1 million high-quality reads, each carrying a distinct molecular identifier. Instead of being binned into consensus sequences, reads with shared molecular identifiers were discarded. MiTCR, run with a Q25 quality threshold and the strictest error-elimination algorithm, handled CDR3 identification, clonotype clustering and error correction. A nonparametric unseen species model with Euler transformation was used to estimate lower-bound total TCR beta diversity. TCRdb reprocessing: public reads trimmed at Q25 with fastp, clones called with MiXCR, in-frame beta chains kept. CDR3 protein duplicates are merged, each entry listing the most common genes and DNA. TCRdb, not the original authors, processed these V and J calls. In this sample the table shows 1.8 million or so distinct CDR3 sequences, 30% to 40% of which occur a single time. The ten largest make up 20% to 25% of the sample.

Systemically healthy Caucasian individuals from Russia, 35 to 50 in total and aged roughly 6 to 100 years, were included as donors. Each donor gave ten milliliters of peripheral blood, drawn into EDTA-treated Vacutainer tubes. Ficoll-Paque density-gradient centrifugation was used to isolate PBMCs, with at least 6.5 million obtained per sample. Trizol reagent was used to extract total RNA from the PBMCs, yielding at least 6 micrograms per sample. Naive CD45RAhigh/CD27high T cell percentages were measured by flow cytometry on a PBMC aliquot from every donor. Sample: blood. This sequence was found in a human donor in good health.

CDR3 reads: CAIRRGGATQYF. The DNA sequence is TGTGCCATCAGGAGGGGGGGGGCTACGCAGTATTTT. This chain joins TRBV10-3 to TRBJ2-3; TRBD2 is a weak D gene call, 7 bases matching. CDR1 and CDR2, per the germline V gene, are ENHRY and SYGVKD. The CDR3 has 12 amino acids, counting the end cysteine and phenylalanine. The only DNA kept is the CDR3, 36 bases in frame from the first base. The V end loses 6 bases and the J end loses 8 bases, and a stretch of 12 bases separates them.